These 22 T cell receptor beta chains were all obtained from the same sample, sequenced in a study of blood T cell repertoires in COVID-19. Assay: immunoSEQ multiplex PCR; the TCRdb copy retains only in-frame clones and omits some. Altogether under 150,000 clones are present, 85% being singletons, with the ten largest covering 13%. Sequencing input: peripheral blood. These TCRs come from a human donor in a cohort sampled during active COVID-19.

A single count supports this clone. This CDR3 reads CASSEKGQGYHEQYF. The DNA of the CDR3 is TGCGCCAGCAGTGAGAAGGGACAGGGCTACCACGAGCAGTACTTC. This rearrangement joins TRBV10-1 to TRBJ2-7; 9 nucleotides match TRBD1. This CDR3 region has 15 residues. CDR1 and CDR2 from the germline V gene are WNHNN and SYGVQD (reference sequence). The V segment lost 2 bases and the J segment 5 bases; nucleotides outside the gene matches: 7.

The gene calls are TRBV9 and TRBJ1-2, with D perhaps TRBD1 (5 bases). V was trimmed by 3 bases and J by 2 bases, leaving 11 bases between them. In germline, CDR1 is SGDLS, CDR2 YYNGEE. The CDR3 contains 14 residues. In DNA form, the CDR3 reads TGTGCCAGCAGCGCCCCGGGGGTAAACTATGGCTACACCTTC. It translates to CASSAPGVNYGYTF.

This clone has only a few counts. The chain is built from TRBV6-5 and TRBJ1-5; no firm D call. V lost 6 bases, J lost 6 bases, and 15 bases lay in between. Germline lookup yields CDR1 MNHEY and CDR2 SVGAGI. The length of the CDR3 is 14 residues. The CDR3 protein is CASSDGPGTQPQHF. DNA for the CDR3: TGTGCCAGCAGCGATGGGCCAGGCACTCAGCCCCAGCATTTT.

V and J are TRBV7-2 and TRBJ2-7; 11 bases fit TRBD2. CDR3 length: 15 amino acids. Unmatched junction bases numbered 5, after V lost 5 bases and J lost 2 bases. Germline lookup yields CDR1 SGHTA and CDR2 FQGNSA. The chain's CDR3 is CASSPLAGGTYEQYF. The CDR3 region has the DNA TGTGCCAGCAGCCCCCTAGCGGGGGGCACCTACGAGCAGTACTTC.

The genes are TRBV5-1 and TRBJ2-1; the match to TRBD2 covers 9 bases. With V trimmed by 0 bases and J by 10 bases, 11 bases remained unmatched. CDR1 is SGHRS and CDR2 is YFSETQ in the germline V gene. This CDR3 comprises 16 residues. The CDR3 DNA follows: TGCGCCAGCAGCTTGGAAGCGGGGGGACCCCCTAGGGAGCAGTTCTTC. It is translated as CASSLEAGGPPREQFF. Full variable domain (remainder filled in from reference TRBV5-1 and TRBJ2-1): KAGVTQTPRYLIKTRGQQVTLSCSPISGHRSVSWYQQTPGQGLQFLFEYFSETQRNKGNFPGRFSGRQFSNSRSEMNVSTLELGDSALYLCASSLEAGGPPREQFFGPGTRLTVL.

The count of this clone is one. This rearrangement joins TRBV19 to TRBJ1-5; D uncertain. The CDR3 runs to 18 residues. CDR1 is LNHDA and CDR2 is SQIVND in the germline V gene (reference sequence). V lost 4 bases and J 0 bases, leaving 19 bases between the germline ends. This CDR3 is CASSRPLREHFSNQPQHF. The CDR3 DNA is TGTGCCAGTAGTAGGCCACTCCGGGAGCACTTTAGCAATCAGCCCCAGCATTTT.

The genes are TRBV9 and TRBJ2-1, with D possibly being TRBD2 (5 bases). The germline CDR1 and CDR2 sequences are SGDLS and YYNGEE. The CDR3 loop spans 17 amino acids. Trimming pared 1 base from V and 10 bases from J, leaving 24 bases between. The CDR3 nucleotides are TGTGCCAGCAGCGTAACTGGTGGCGGGTTTAGCGTAGCCGAGCAGTTCTTC. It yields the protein CASSVTGGGFSVAEQFF.

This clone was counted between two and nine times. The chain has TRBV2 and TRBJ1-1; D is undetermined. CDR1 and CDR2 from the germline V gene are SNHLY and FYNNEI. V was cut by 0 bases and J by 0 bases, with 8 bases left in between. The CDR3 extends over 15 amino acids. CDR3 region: CASSEAGQVNTEAFF. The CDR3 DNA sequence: TGTGCCAGCAGTGAAGCGGGCCAGGTGAACACTGAAGCTTTCTTT.

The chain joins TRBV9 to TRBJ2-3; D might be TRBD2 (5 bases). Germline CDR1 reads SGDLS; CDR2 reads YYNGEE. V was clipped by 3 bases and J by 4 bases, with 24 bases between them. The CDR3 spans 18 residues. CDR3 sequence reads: CASSEEASPGRVPDTQYF. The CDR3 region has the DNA TGTGCCAGCAGCGAGGAGGCCTCGCCCGGGCGGGTCCCAGATACGCAGTATTTT.

The CDR3 DNA reads TGCGCCAGCAGCTTACCGGGACAGGTTGATGGCTACACCTTC. Translation gives CASSLPGQVDGYTF. The V gene is TRBV5-1, the J gene TRBJ1-2; 8 bases map to TRBD1. Germline V gene lookup returns CDR1 SGHRS and CDR2 YFSETQ. This CDR3 has 14 residues. The V and J ends lost 2 bases and 6 bases, in that order; junction bases with no gene match: 6. Combining the CDR3 with reference TRBV5-1 and TRBJ1-2 gives the whole variable domain KAGVTQTPRYLIKTRGQQVTLSCSPISGHRSVSWYQQTPGQGLQFLFEYFSETQRNKGNFPGRFSGRQFSNSRSEMNVSTLELGDSALYLCASSLPGQVDGYTFGSGTRLTVV.

The CDR3 spells CASSGGQGLNEKLFF. For the CDR3, the DNA is TGCGCCAGCAGCGGCGGACAGGGCCTTAATGAAAAACTGTTTTTT. The V and J genes are TRBV5-1 and TRBJ1-4, with 8 nucleotides matching TRBD1. CDR3 length equals 15 residues. V shed 4 bases and J 4 bases; nucleotides not matched to a gene: 6. Germline CDR1 SGHRS, CDR2 YFSETQ.

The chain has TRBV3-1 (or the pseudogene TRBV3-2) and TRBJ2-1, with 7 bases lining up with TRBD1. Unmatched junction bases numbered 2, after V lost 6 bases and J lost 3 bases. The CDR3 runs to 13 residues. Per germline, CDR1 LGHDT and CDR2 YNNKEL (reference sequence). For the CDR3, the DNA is TGTGCCAGCAGGAGGACAGGCTACAATGAGCAGTTCTTC. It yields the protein CASRRTGYNEQFF.

The DNA for the CDR3 is TGTGCCACCAGCAGCTTTTTAATGAACACTGAAGCTTTCTTT. This gives the protein CATSSFLMNTEAFF. The chain combines TRBV15 with TRBJ1-1, with D hard to call. This CDR3 spans 14 amino acids. The ends were cut back, 3 bases at V and 0 bases at J, with 8 bases in the middle. Germline V gene data show CDR1 as LNHNV and CDR2 as YYDKDF (reference sequence).

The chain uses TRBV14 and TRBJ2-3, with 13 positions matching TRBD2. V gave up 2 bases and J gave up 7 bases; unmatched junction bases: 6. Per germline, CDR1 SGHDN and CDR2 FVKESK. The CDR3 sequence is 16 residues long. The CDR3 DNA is TGTGCCAGCAGCCAATTAACTAGCGGGGGGGCTTATACGCAGTATTTT. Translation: CASSQLTSGGAYTQYF.

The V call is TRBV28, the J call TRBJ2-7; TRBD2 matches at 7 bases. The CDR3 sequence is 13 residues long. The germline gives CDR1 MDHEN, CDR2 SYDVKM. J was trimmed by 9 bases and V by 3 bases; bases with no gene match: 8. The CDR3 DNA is TGTGCCAGCAGTTTCCCTGGACTAGTGGTGCAGTACTTC. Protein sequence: CASSFPGLVVQYF. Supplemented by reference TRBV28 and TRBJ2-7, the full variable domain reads DVKVTQSSRYLVKRTGEKVFLECVQDMDHENMFWYRQDPGLGLRLIYFSYDVKMKEKGDIPEGYSVSREKKERFSLILESASTNQTSMYLCASSFPGLVVQYFGPGTRLTVT.

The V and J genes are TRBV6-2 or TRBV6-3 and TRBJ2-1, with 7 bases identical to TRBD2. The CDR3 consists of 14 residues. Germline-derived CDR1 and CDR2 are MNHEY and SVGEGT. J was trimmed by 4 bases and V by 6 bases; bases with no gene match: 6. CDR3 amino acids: CASSEGTKYNEQFF. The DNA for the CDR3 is TGTGCCAGCAGCGAGGGGACTAAATACAATGAGCAGTTCTTC.

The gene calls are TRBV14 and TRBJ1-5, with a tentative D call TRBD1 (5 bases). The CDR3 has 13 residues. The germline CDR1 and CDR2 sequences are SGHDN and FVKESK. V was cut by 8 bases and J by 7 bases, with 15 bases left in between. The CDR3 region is CASSPQGGQPQHF. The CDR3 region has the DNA TGTGCCAGCTCCCCCCAGGGTGGACAGCCCCAGCATTTT.

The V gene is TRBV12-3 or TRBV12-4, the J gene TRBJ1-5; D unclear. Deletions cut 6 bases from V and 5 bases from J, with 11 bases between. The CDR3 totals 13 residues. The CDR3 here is CASSPQSYQPQHF. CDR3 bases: TGTGCCAGCAGCCCACAGAGTTATCAGCCCCAGCATTTT.

The CDR3 reads CASTIPGDYGYTF. DNA of the CDR3: TGTGCCAGCACCATTCCAGGCGACTATGGCTACACCTTC. The J gene is TRBJ1-2, the V gene TRBV7-2; D ambiguous. The CDR3 is 13 amino acids. Per germline, CDR1 SGHTA and CDR2 FQGNSA. The V end was cut by 7 bases, the J end by 3 bases, with 12 bases between.

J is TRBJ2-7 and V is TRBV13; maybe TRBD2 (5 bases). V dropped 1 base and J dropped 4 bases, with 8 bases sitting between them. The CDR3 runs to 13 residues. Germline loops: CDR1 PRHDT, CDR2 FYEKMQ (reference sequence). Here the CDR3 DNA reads TGTGCCAGCAGCTTAGAGGGCGGGTACGAGCAGTACTTC. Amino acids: CASSLEGGYEQYF.

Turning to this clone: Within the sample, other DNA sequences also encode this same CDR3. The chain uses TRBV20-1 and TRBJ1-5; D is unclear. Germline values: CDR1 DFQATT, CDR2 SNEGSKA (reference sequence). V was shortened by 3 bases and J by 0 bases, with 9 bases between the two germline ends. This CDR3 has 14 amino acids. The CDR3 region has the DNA TGCAGTGCTAGTAGCCTATATAGCAATCAGCCCCAGCATTTT. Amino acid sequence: CSASSLYSNQPQHF.

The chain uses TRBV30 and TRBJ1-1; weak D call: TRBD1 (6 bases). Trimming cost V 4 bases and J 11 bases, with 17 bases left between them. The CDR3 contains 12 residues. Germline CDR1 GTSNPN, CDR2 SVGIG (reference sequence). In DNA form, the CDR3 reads TGTGCCTGGATTAGCAGGGGCCTTTCCGCTTTCTTT. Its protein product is CAWISRGLSAFF.